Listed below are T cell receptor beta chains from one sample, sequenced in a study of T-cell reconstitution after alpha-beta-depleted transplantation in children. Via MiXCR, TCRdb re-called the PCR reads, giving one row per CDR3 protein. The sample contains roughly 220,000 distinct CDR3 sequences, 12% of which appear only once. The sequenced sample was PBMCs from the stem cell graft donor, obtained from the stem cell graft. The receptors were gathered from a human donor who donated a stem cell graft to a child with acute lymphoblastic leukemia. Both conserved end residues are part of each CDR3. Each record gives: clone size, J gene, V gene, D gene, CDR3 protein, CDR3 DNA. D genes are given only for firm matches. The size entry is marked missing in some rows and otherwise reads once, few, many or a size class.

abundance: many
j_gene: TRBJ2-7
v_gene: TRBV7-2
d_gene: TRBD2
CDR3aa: CASSLGAGDIYEQYF
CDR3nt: TGTGCCAGCAGCTTAGGCGCGGGAGACATCTACGAGCAGTACTTC

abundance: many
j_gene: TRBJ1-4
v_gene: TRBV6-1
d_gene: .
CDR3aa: CASTGGTGNEKLFF
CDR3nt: TGTGCCAGCACCGGGGGAACCGGGAATGAAAAACTGTTTTTT

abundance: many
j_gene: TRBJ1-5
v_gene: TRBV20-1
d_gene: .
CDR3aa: CSVGGKGNQPQHF
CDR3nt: TGCAGTGTGGGAGGGAAAGGCAATCAGCCCCAGCATTTT

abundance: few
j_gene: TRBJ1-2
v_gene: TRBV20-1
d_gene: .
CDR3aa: CSARQLGETGHGYTF
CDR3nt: TGCAGTGCTAGACAACTTGGCGAGACAGGCCATGGCTACACCTTC

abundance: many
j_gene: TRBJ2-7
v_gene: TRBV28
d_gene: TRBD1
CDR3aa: CASSFLYGTGSSYEQYF
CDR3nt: TGTGCCAGCAGTTTCCTGTACGGGACAGGGAGCTCCTACGAGCAGTACTTC

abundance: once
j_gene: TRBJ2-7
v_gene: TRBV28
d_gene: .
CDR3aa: CASSYAGQVYEQYF
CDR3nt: TGTGCCAGCAGTTACGCGGGCCAAGTCTACGAGCAGTACTTC

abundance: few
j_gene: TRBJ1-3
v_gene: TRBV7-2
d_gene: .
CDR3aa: CASSALGLLPSGNTIYF
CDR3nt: TGTGCCAGCAGCGCACTGGGACTTCTCCCTTCTGGAAACACCATATATTTT

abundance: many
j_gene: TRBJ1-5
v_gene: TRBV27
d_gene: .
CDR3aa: CASSFFEGQPQHF
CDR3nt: TGTGCCAGCAGTTTTTTTGAGGGGCAGCCCCAGCATTTT

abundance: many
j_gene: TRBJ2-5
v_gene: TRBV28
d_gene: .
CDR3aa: CASSSRVSDYLGETQYF
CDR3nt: TGTGCCAGCAGTTCAAGGGTTTCTGATTATCTTGGGGAGACCCAGTACTTC

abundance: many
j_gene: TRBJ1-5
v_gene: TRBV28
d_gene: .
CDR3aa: CASSLASRNQPQHF
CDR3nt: TGTGCCAGCAGTTTAGCCAGCCGCAATCAGCCCCAGCATTTT

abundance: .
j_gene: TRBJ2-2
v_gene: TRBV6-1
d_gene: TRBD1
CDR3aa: CASGFPGTANTGELFF
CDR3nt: TGTGCCAGCGGATTTCCCGGGACAGCTAACACCGGGGAGCTGTTTTTT